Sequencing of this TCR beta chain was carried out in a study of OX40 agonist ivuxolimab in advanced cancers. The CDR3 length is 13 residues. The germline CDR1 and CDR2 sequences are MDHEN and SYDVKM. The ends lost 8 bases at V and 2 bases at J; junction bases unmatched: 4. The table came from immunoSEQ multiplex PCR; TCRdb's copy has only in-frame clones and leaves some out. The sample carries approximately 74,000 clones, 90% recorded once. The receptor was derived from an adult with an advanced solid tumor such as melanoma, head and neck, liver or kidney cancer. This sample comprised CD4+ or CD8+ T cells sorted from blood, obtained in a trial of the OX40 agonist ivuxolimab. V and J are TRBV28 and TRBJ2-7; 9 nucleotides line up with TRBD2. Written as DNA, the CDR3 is TGTGCCAGCTGGGCTAGCGGGACCTACGAGCAGTACTTC. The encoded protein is CASWASGTYEQYF.